A single sample is the source of the 27 T cell receptor beta chains below, sequenced in a study of cytomegalovirus exposure and HLA in healthy donors. Both 60 Vbeta primers and 13 Jbeta primers went into the PCR. Data came from immunoSEQ multiplex PCR; TCRdb stores just in-frame clones and leaves some out. The sample has about 140,000 clones, and its top ten clones hold 0.75% to 1%. What was sequenced was PBMCs. These receptors all come from a male donor in good health and CMV-seronegative.

The chain combines TRBV5-1 with TRBJ2-5; possibly TRBD2 for D (6 bases). Germline V lookup: CDR1 SGHRS, CDR2 YFSETQ. V dropped 1 base and J dropped 1 base, with 14 bases sitting between them. The CDR3 totals 16 residues. Here the CDR3 reads CASSLLAGGTQETQYF. As DNA, the CDR3 is TGCGCCAGCAGCTTGCTCGCGGGCGGGACCCAAGAGACCCAGTACTTC. Full variable domain (missing parts from reference TRBV5-1 and TRBJ2-5): KAGVTQTPRYLIKTRGQQVTLSCSPISGHRSVSWYQQTPGQGLQFLFEYFSETQRNKGNFPGRFSGRQFSNSRSEMNVSTLELGDSALYLCASSLLAGGTQETQYFGPGTRLLVL.

The V call is TRBV6-5, the J call TRBJ1-2, with TRBD1 matching 7 bases. CDR3 length: 13 residues. Looked up from germline, CDR1 is MNHEY and CDR2 is SVGAGI. J was trimmed by 6 bases and V by 5 bases; bases with no gene match: 6. The CDR3 DNA sequence: TGTGCCAGCAGTCGAGACAGGGTTCATGGCTACACCTTC. Protein product: CASSRDRVHGYTF.

CDR3 loop: CASSPILAGGNGVNIQYF. The CDR3 region has the DNA TGCGCCAGCAGCCCAATCCTAGCGGGAGGTAATGGGGTCAACATTCAGTACTTC. The chain is built from TRBV5-1 and TRBJ2-4, with 11 bases lining up with TRBD2. V dropped 4 bases and J dropped 7; count of bases not matched to a gene: 16. Germline V CDR1 and CDR2: SGHRS, YFSETQ. This CDR3 contains 18 residues.

V and J are TRBV5-6 and TRBJ1-1; D is ambiguous. V lost 1 base and J 7 bases, leaving 5 bases between the germline ends. The CDR3 is made up of 11 amino acids. CDR1 and CDR2 (germline): SGHDT, YYEEEE. DNA for the CDR3: TGTGCCAGCAGCTTGAGCGGTGAAGCTTTCTTT. Its translation is CASSLSGEAFF.

The chain uses TRBV2 and TRBJ1-5, with D possibly being TRBD1 (6 bases). The CDR3 length is 15 residues. Germline CDR1 reads SNHLY; CDR2 reads FYNNEI. V shed 7 bases and J shed 4 bases, with 17 bases lying between them. The CDR3 nucleotides are TGTGCCAGCAATCCACAGGGTCCCGGAAATCAGCCCCAGCATTTT. This translates into CASNPQGPGNQPQHF.

The V gene is TRBV5-6, the J gene TRBJ2-7; the match to TRBD2 covers 10 bases. V trimming: 4 bases; J trimming: 2 bases; junction bases outside the gene matches: 9. The germline CDR1 and CDR2 sequences are SGHDT and YYEEEE. The CDR3 loop spans 16 amino acids. The CDR3 nucleotides read TGTGCCAGCAGCGAGACCGGGACTAGCGTTACCTACGAGCAGTACTTC. Its translation is CASSETGTSVTYEQYF. Combining the CDR3 with reference TRBV5-6 and TRBJ2-7 gives the whole variable domain DAGVTQSPTHLIKTRGQQVTLRCSPKSGHDTVSWYQQALGQGPQFIFQYYEEEERQRGNFPDRFSGHQFPNYSSELNVNALLLGDSALYLCASSETGTSVTYEQYFGPGTRLTVT.

This sequence joins TRBV9 and TRBJ2-7; 8 nucleotides agree with TRBD1. The CDR3 has 18 amino acids. Germline lookup yields CDR1 SGDLS and CDR2 YYNGEE. V lost 2 bases and J lost 3; bases outside the gene matches: 16. The CDR3 loop reads CASSVGTGTSKNHYEQYF. Written as DNA, the CDR3 is TGTGCCAGCAGCGTGGGGACAGGTACTTCAAAAAACCACTACGAGCAGTACTTC.

The chain joins TRBV6-1 to TRBJ2-1; D might be TRBD1 (5 bases). In germline, CDR1 is MNHNS, CDR2 SASEGT. Deletions cut 2 bases from V and 6 bases from J, with 8 bases between. The CDR3 has 13 residues. The CDR3 bases are TGTGCCAGCAGTGAACGCCAGGGCAATGAGCAGTTCTTC. Residues: CASSERQGNEQFF.

The genes are TRBV6-6 and TRBJ1-2; 7 bases fit TRBD1. The J segment lost 8 bases and the V segment lost 2 bases, leaving 8 bases of the junction unmatched. The CDR3 has 14 amino acids. Looked up from germline, CDR1 is MNHNY and CDR2 is SVGAGI (reference sequence). The CDR3 reads CASSYREGGLGYTF. CDR3 in DNA: TGTGCCAGCAGTTACCGAGAAGGGGGCTTGGGCTACACCTTC.

The V call is TRBV6-5, the J call TRBJ2-2; 14 positions match TRBD2. This CDR3 is 15 amino acids long. In germline, CDR1 is MNHEY, CDR2 SVGAGI. V dropped 9 bases and J dropped 8; count of bases not matched to a gene: 8. CDR3 sequence (DNA): TGTGCCAGTGGGACTAGCGGGAGCCAAGCTGGGGAGCTGTTTTTT. Translated, it gives CASGTSGSQAGELFF.

This CDR3 reads CASSFSLGDRTGELFF. The CDR3, as DNA: TGTGCCAGCAGTTTTTCGTTAGGAGATCGCACCGGGGAGCTGTTTTTT. The genes are TRBV27 and TRBJ2-2; D is undetermined. CDR3 length: 16 amino acids. Germline CDR1 and CDR2: MNHEY and SMNVEV (reference sequence). V dropped 3 bases and J dropped 4 bases, with 15 bases sitting between them.

The chain links TRBV5-1 to TRBJ1-6; 9 bases fit TRBD1. The junction had 1 base not matched to a gene; V was cut back by 2 bases and J by 7 bases. The CDR3 sequence is 14 residues long. CDR1 and CDR2 from the germline V gene are SGHRS and YFSETQ. CDR3 sequence reads: CASSLGQGNSPLHF. The CDR3 DNA follows: TGCGCCAGCAGCTTAGGACAGGGGAATTCACCCCTCCACTTT.

In the case of this clone: Other DNA sequences within the sample encode an identical CDR3. The rearrangement joins TRBV6-5 to TRBJ2-5; 8 bases are shared with TRBD1. Germline CDR1 and CDR2: MNHEY and SVGAGI. The V and J ends lost 5 bases and 5 bases, in that order; junction bases with no gene match: 1. The CDR3 spans 12 residues. CDR3 coding DNA: TGTGCCAGCAGTAGACAGGGGGAGACCCAGTACTTC. This translates into CASSRQGETQYF.

The rearrangement uses TRBV6-1 and TRBJ1-2; no definite D call. Germline CDR1 is MNHNS and CDR2 is SASEGT. The CDR3 covers 15 residues. Trimming stripped 7 bases from V and 1 base from J, with 16 bases between. The CDR3 sequence is CASTREQRRNYGYTF. CDR3 coding DNA: TGTGCCAGCACTCGGGAACAGCGTCGTAACTATGGCTACACCTTC.

This rearrangement joins TRBV11-2 to TRBJ1-3; D ambiguous. Germline V gene data show CDR1 as SGHAT and CDR2 as FQNNGV. This CDR3 spans 15 amino acids. Trimming pared 2 bases from V and 1 base from J, leaving 9 bases between. This chain's CDR3 is CASSLLQLSGNTIYF. CDR3 in DNA: TGTGCCAGCAGCTTATTACAGCTATCTGGAAACACCATATATTTT. Full variable domain (rest looked up from reference TRBV11-2 and TRBJ1-3): EAGVAQSPRYKIIEKRQSVAFWCNPISGHATLYWYQQILGQGPKLLIQFQNNGVVDDSQLPKDRFSAERLKGVDSTLKIQPAKLEDSAVYLCASSLLQLSGNTIYFGEGSWLTVV.

Regarding this clone: At one end, the junction sequence differs from germline, possibly due to a read error. V is TRBV2 and J is TRBJ1-2; D ambiguous. The V gene's germline CDR1 is SNHLY and CDR2 FYNNEI. This CDR3 comprises 11 residues. For the CDR3, the DNA is TGTGCCAGCAGTGCTGGGCAGAGGGATGCCTTC. Its protein is CASSAGQRDAF.

The chain uses TRBV10-2 and TRBJ1-1; TRBD1 agrees at 7 bases. CDR3 length: 13 residues. V lost 7 bases, J lost 3 bases, and 5 bases stayed unmatched. Per the germline V gene, CDR1 is WSHSY and CDR2 is SAAADI. The CDR3 DNA sequence: TGCGCCAGCACCGGGACAGTCTACACTGAAGCTTTCTTT. Amino acids: CASTGTVYTEAFF.

The chain joins TRBV5-5 to TRBJ2-1; 8 bases map to TRBD1. The germline V gene encodes CDR1 SGHKS and CDR2 YYEKEE (reference sequence). This CDR3 has 15 amino acids. V gave up 1 base and J gave up 3 bases; unmatched junction bases: 3. CDR3 sequence reads: CASSLQGANYNEQFF. DNA of the CDR3: TGTGCCAGCAGCTTGCAGGGGGCGAACTACAATGAGCAGTTCTTC.

The gene calls are TRBV7-2 and TRBJ2-2; 14 bases match TRBD2. Trimming at V came to 5 bases and at J to 3 bases, leaving 5 bases not matched to a gene. The CDR3 loop spans 17 amino acids. Looked up from germline, CDR1 is SGHTA and CDR2 is FQGNSA. The CDR3 sequence: CASSGLAGGRYTGELFF. The CDR3 DNA is TGTGCCAGCAGCGGACTAGCGGGGGGCCGGTACACCGGGGAGCTGTTTTTT. Full variable domain (outside the CDR3, taken from reference TRBV7-2 and TRBJ2-2): GAGVSQSPSNKVTEKGKDVELRCDPISGHTALYWYRQSLGQGLEFLIYFQGNSAPDKSGLPSDRFSAERTGGSVSTLTIQRTQQEDSAVYLCASSGLAGGRYTGELFFGEGSRLTVL.

The chain joins TRBV28 to TRBJ2-7, with 9 bases aligning to TRBD1. The germline gives CDR1 MDHEN, CDR2 SYDVKM. The CDR3 is made up of 16 amino acids. The trim removed 5 bases at V and 1 base at J, leaving 9 bases unmatched. The CDR3 DNA reads TGTGCCAGCAGTGCCTATACCGGGACAGGGTCCTACGAGCAGTACTTC. Translation: CASSAYTGTGSYEQYF.

The chain links TRBV19 to TRBJ1-2; 9 bases are shared with TRBD1. The V and J ends lost 7 bases and 4 bases, in that order; junction bases with no gene match: 10. This CDR3 has 15 residues. Per germline, CDR1 LNHDA and CDR2 SQIVND (reference sequence). The CDR3 loop reads CASIPRDRVSYGYTF. For the CDR3, the DNA is TGTGCCAGTATCCCCCGGGACAGGGTGTCCTATGGCTACACCTTC.

The CDR3 loop reads CASSFGGRANYGYTF. The DNA for the CDR3 is TGTGCCAGCAGCTTCGGGGGGAGAGCTAACTATGGCTACACCTTC. V gene TRBV5-8 combines with J gene TRBJ1-2; tentatively, D is TRBD1 (5 bases). CDR3 length equals 15 residues. CDR1 is SGHTS, CDR2 YDEGEE, per germline. V dropped 2 bases and J dropped 0 bases, with 11 bases sitting between them.

The genes are TRBV6-1 and TRBJ2-7, with a possible D match to TRBD1 (5 bases). This CDR3 has 16 amino acids. Trimming removed 0 bases from V and 9 bases from J, with 21 bases in between. CDR1 is MNHNS and CDR2 is SASEGT in the germline V gene. CDR3 coding DNA: TGTGCCAGCAGTGAAGCAGGGGCCTCACTCCTCTACACGCAGTACTTC. It codes for CASSEAGASLLYTQYF.

CDR3 residues: CASSVDEGGRNQPQHF. The CDR3 DNA follows: TGTGCCAGCAGCGTAGATGAGGGTGGGCGCAATCAGCCCCAGCATTTT. The chain carries TRBV9 and TRBJ1-5; D not resolved. V lost 0 bases and J lost 2, with 12 bases in between. The CDR3 totals 16 residues. Germline CDR1 reads SGDLS; CDR2 reads YYNGEE.

The V and J genes are TRBV18 and TRBJ2-1; 12 nucleotides align to TRBD2. The germline V gene has CDR1 KGHSH and CDR2 LQKENI. The CDR3 has 14 residues. After removal of 6 bases from V and 7 bases from J, the junction contained 4 bases not matched to a gene. The CDR3 is CASSGLAGLNEQFF. CDR3 coding DNA: TGTGCCAGCTCCGGACTAGCGGGGTTAAATGAGCAGTTCTTC.

The rearrangement links TRBV27 to TRBJ1-1; D remains ambiguous. The CDR3 is 17 residues long. V lost 7 bases, J lost 5 bases, and 26 bases lay in between. Germline loops: CDR1 MNHEY, CDR2 SMNVEV (reference sequence). The CDR3 here is CASTLRLGGGVETEAFF. The CDR3 DNA follows: TGTGCCAGCACGTTGCGTCTCGGCGGTGGAGTGGAGACTGAAGCTTTCTTT.

This chain uses TRBV10-1 with TRBJ1-6, with TRBD1 identical over 9 bases. CDR1 and CDR2 (germline): WNHNN, SYGVQD (reference sequence). Germline trimming cut 5 bases from V and 8 bases from J; bases unmatched to any gene: 7. This CDR3 comprises 15 residues. CDR3 nucleotide sequence: TGCGCCAGCAGTTTGGTCACAGGGGGCTATTCACCCCTCCACTTT. It yields the protein CASSLVTGGYSPLHF.